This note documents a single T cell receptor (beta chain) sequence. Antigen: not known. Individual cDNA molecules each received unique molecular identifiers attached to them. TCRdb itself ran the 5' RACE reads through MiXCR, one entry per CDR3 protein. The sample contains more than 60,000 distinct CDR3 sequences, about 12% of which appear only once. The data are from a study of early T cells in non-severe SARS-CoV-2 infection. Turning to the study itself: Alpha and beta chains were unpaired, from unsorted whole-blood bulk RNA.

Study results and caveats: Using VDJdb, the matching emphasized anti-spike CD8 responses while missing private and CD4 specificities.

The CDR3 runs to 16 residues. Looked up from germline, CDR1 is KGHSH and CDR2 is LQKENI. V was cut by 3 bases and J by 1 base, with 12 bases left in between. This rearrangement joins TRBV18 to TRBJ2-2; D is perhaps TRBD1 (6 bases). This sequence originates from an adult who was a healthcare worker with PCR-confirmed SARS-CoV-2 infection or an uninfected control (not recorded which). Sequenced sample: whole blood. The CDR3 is CASSPVSQGNTGELFF. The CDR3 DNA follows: TGTGCCAGCTCACCCGTTTCACAGGGGAACACCGGGGAGCTGTTTTTT.